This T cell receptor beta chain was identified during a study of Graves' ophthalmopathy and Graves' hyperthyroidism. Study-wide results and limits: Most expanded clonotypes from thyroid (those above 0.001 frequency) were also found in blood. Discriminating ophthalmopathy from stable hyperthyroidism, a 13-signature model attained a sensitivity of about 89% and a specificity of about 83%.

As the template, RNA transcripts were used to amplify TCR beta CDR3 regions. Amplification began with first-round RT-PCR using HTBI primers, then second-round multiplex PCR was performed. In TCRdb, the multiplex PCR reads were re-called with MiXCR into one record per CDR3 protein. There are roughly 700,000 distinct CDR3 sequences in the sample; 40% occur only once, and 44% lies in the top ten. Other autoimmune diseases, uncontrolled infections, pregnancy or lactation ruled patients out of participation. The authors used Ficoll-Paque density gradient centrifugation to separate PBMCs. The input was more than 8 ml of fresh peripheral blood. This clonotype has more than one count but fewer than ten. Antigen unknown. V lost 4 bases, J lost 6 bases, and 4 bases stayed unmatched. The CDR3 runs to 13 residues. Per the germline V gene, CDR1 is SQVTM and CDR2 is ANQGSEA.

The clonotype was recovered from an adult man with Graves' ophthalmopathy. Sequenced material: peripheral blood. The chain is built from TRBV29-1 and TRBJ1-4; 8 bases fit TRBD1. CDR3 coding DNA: TGCAGCGTTGGCGGACAGGGTTATGAAAAACTGTTTTTT. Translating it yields CSVGGQGYEKLFF.